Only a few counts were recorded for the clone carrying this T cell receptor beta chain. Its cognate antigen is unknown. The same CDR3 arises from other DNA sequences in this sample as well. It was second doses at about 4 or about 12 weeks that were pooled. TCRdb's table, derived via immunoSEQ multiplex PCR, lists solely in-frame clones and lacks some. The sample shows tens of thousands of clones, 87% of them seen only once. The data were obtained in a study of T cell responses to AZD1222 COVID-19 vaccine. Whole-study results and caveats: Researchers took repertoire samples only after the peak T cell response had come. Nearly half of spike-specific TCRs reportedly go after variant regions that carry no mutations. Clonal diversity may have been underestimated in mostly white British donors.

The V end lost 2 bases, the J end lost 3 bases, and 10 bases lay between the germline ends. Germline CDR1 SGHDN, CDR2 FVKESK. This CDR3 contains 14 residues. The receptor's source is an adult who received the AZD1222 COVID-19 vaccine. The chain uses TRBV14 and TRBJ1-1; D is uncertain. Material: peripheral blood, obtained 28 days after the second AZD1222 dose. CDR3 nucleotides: TGTGCCAGCAGCCAAAGCCTTATGGACACTGAAGCTTTCTTT. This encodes CASSQSLMDTEAFF.